This T cell receptor (beta chain) is drawn from a study of cytomegalovirus exposure and HLA in healthy donors. Whole-study results and caveats: Per a prior analysis, the majority of TCR beta V segments were productive roughly 90% or roughly 30% of the time.

In the PCR, 60 Vbeta and 13 Jbeta primers were used. Repertoires were generated with immunoSEQ multiplex PCR, while TCRdb's copy carries only in-frame clones and drops some. This table has approximately 91,000 clones, around 59% appearing once. In regard to this clone: Its antigen remains unidentified.

V gave up 1 base and J gave up 5 bases, with 8 bases separating them. The germline CDR1 and CDR2 sequences are LNHDA and SQIVND (reference sequence). The CDR3 extends over 13 amino acids. Sequencing used PBMCs. This sequence was found in a human donor in good health. The J gene is TRBJ2-5, the V gene TRBV19; D is ambiguous. CDR3: CASSIGALETQYF. CDR3 nucleotide sequence: TGTGCCAGTAGTATAGGAGCTCTGGAGACCCAGTACTTC.